This T cell receptor beta chain was captured by sequencing in a study of PD-1 blockade in classical Hodgkin lymphoma. About the study: Intravenous infusions of nivolumab 3 mg/kg reached patients every 2 weeks.

A note on this clone: What it binds is unknown.

Time point: cycle 4 day 1 (C4D1), after 6 weeks of nivolumab. Brentuximab vedotin exposure varied among the patients, all of whom had relapsed after autologous stem cell transplantation. Germline V gene lookup returns CDR1 SGHVS and CDR2 FQNEAQ. After removal of 5 bases from V and 3 bases from J, the junction contained 9 bases not matched to a gene. This CDR3 comprises 15 residues. Study-wide points: Complete responders entered with baseline diversity on par with newly diagnosed patients, the results showed. Patients were excluded if nivolumab began under 1 year after ASCT (the autologous transplant).

Some clones are missing from TCRdb's copy, which holds only in-frame ones; the method was immunoSEQ multiplex PCR. The sample includes about 96,000 clones, about 93% seen only once; the top ten take roughly 2%. This sequence was found in a human donor with classical Hodgkin lymphoma. The starting material was peripheral blood mononuclear cells (PBMCs), obtained before the fourth cycle of nivolumab. This chain connects TRBV7-8 to TRBJ1-1; 7 nucleotides match TRBD1. The CDR3 is CASSPLGTDYTEAFF. The CDR3 DNA is TGTGCCAGCAGCCCCTTGGGGACAGACTACACTGAAGCTTTCTTT.